This entry concerns a single T cell receptor (beta chain). Its antigen is unknown. The immunoSEQ assay was v3. Method: immunoSEQ multiplex PCR; TCRdb's copy keeps in-frame clones and lacks some. Of some 57,000 clones in the sample, about nine tenths were seen once. Regarding time point: pre-treatment sample, taken before nivolumab and TIL therapy. This sample is drawn from a study of TIL therapy for anti-PD-1-resistant metastatic lung cancer. In the study overall: Tumors were harvested before any PD-1/PD-L1 blockade. Median patient age was about 56, ranging roughly 38-75 years. Study-wide results and caveats: Infused TIL clonotypes partially replaced the baseline blood repertoire, then decayed over months.

Germline V gene sequence: CDR1 SGHTA, CDR2 FQGTGA. J lost 10 bases, V lost 0 bases, and 14 bases had no gene match. CDR3 length equals 17 residues. V usage is TRBV7-3 and J usage is TRBJ2-1; TRBD2 agrees at 8 bases. This TCR was recovered from a person aged 25-85 years with non-small cell lung cancer. Material: blood, obtained at baseline. The CDR3 DNA is TGTGCCAGCAGCTTAACCGTCGAAGGAAGCGGGAGAGGCGAGCAGTTCTTC. This codes for CASSLTVEGSGRGEQFF.